The 22 T cell receptor beta chains listed next were all sequenced from one sample in a study of human T cells and chemical hapten exposure. Specified time point: pre-sensitization, week 0. The treatment is: therapeutic diphenylcyclopropenone sensitization with weekly scalp DPC. In TCRdb, the RACE reads were re-called with MiXCR into one record per CDR3 protein. Counted here are 50,000 to 65,000 distinct CDR3 sequences, 10% to 12% occurring once; the ten biggest clones make up approximately 4.2%. The source was whole blood, collected in connection with sensitization to the hapten diphenylcyclopropenone (DPC). These receptor sequences come from a woman aged 35 to 49 with alopecia areata. Some clones in this sample may be carry-over from other donors' samples.

In this sample, this clonotype turned up a few times. This chain connects TRBV10-2 to TRBJ2-3, with a weak D call TRBD2 (5 bases). This CDR3 is 13 amino acids long. Trimming shortened V by 5 bases and J by 5 bases, and 11 bases separated the two germline ends. Germline CDR1 and CDR2: WSHSY and SAAADI. In nucleotides, the CDR3 is TGCGCCAGCAGTTTAAGAGGAGGAGATACGCAGTATTTT. Translating gives CASSLRGGDTQYF.

The J gene is TRBJ2-7, the V gene TRBV5-1; D is uncertain. Trimming left V 1 base short and J 5 bases short, with 7 bases between. The CDR3 is made up of 12 amino acids. Germline assignment: CDR1 SGHRS and CDR2 YFSETQ. CDR3 sequence reads: CASSLRGDEQYF. CDR3 nucleotide sequence: TGCGCCAGCAGCTTGAGAGGTGACGAGCAGTACTTC.

This clonotype appeared many times. This sequence joins TRBV24-1 and TRBJ1-2; 7 bases line up with TRBD1. Germline V gives CDR1 KGHDR, CDR2 SFDVKD. The CDR3 contains 16 residues. With V trimmed by 4 bases and J by 6 bases, 13 bases remained unmatched. The CDR3 DNA reads TGTGCCACCAGTGACCCATTCAGACAGGGTTTGGATGGCTACACCTTC. Amino acids: CATSDPFRQGLDGYTF.

The CDR3 sequence: CASSLDGRTAHEQYF. The CDR3 bases are TGCGCCAGCAGCTTGGATGGAAGGACGGCCCACGAGCAGTACTTC. This sequence joins TRBV5-1 and TRBJ2-7; D uncertain. The germline gives CDR1 SGHRS, CDR2 YFSETQ. The CDR3 extends over 15 amino acids. Trimming removed 0 bases from V and 5 bases from J, with 15 bases in between.

V gene TRBV6-5 combines with J gene TRBJ2-2; unclear D gene. The V gene's germline CDR1 is MNHEY and CDR2 SVGAGI. Trimming took off 3 bases at V and 7 bases at J, with 6 bases between the two ends. This CDR3 has 12 residues. CDR3 protein: CASSYADGELFF. The DNA for the CDR3 is TGTGCCAGCAGTTATGCAGACGGGGAGCTGTTTTTT.

J is TRBJ2-1 and V is TRBV7-6; D may match TRBD1 or TRBD2 (5 bases each). Trimming stripped 1 base from V and 8 bases from J, with 15 bases between. The CDR3 is made up of 15 amino acids. Germline loops: CDR1 SGHVS, CDR2 FNYEAQ. CDR3 in DNA: TGTGCCAGCAGCTTAGGGGGGACGGCTTTGGATGAGCAGTTCTTC. It specifies CASSLGGTALDEQFF.

The chain carries TRBV12-3 or TRBV12-4 and TRBJ2-7; TRBD1 aligns across 10 bases. V was clipped by 6 bases and J by 7 bases; unmatched bases: 12. The CDR3 length is 15 residues. CDR3 nucleotide sequence: TGTGCCAGCAGCCTAGGGACAGGGGCGGCGAGAGAGCAGTACTTC. Translated, it gives CASSLGTGAAREQYF.

This clonotype has at least ten counts. The chain combines TRBV15 with TRBJ1-5; 12 bases agree with TRBD1. V gave up 0 bases and J gave up 7 bases; unmatched junction bases: 10. Per the germline V gene, CDR1 is LNHNV and CDR2 is YYDKDF (reference sequence). The CDR3 totals 18 residues. CDR3 nucleotides: TGTGCCACCAGCAGAGATCACCAGGGACAGGGGGCTCAACAGCCCCAGCATTTT. Residues: CATSRDHQGQGAQQPQHF. Full variable domain (missing parts from reference TRBV15 and TRBJ1-5): DAMVIQNPRYQVTQFGKPVTLSCSQTLNHNVMYWYQQKSSQAPKLLFHYYDKDFNNEADTPDNFQSRRPNTSFCFLDIRSPGLGDTAMYLCATSRDHQGQGAQQPQHFGDGTRLSIL.

This chain joins TRBV28 and TRBJ1-1; tentatively, D is TRBD1 (5 bases). Trimming removed 2 bases at V and 11 bases at J, with 15 bases between. Germline V gives CDR1 MDHEN, CDR2 SYDVKM. This CDR3 has 13 residues. Here the CDR3 reads CASSLNWGSGAFF. CDR3 nucleotides: TGTGCCAGCAGTTTAAATTGGGGGTCGGGGGCTTTCTTT.

The rearrangement links TRBV3-1 to TRBJ2-1, with 7 nucleotides matching TRBD1. Per the germline V gene, CDR1 is LGHDT and CDR2 is YNNKEL (reference sequence). The CDR3 is made up of 15 amino acids. Trimming took 4 bases from V and 15 from J; bases not matched to a gene: 18. The CDR3 DNA sequence: TGTGCCAGCAGCCCCGGACAGGTCTCGCCAGAACGTCGGTTCTTC. It specifies CASSPGQVSPERRFF.

The CDR3 DNA is TGTGCCAGCTCCTCCCAATCCGCGGGGACCCGCACAGATACGCAGTATTTT. It is translated as CASSSQSAGTRTDTQYF. The V call is TRBV18, the J call TRBJ2-3, with D perhaps matching TRBD2 (6 bases). The ends were cut back, 6 bases at V and 1 base at J, with 20 bases in the middle. Germline V gene data show CDR1 as KGHSH and CDR2 as LQKENI. The CDR3 runs to 17 residues.

This clonotype was seen repeatedly, ten times or more. The chain carries TRBV10-3 and TRBJ2-7; D is undetermined. Germline V gene sequence: CDR1 ENHRY, CDR2 SYGVKD. CDR3 length: 14 amino acids. The V gene lost 0 bases and the J gene lost 1 base, with 7 bases spanning the gap. The CDR3 here is CAISESQRSYEQYF. As DNA, the CDR3 is TGTGCCATCAGTGAGTCCCAGCGATCCTACGAGCAGTACTTC.

The chain carries TRBV2 and TRBJ2-1; D gene ambiguous. Between the trimmed V and J ends, which lost 8 bases and 6 bases, there was a span of 17 bases. The CDR3 is 14 residues long. Germline CDR1 and CDR2: SNHLY and FYNNEI. CDR3 bases: TGTGCCAGCCTTGGACCCCCGTTGTCCAATGAGCAGTTCTTC. Its protein product is CASLGPPLSNEQFF.

V gene TRBV2 combines with J gene TRBJ2-5; TRBD1 is a possible D gene (6 bases). The CDR3 covers 16 residues. Looked up from germline, CDR1 is SNHLY and CDR2 is FYNNEI. The germline V and J ends were trimmed by 2 bases and 2 bases, with 15 bases remaining between them. CDR3 nucleotide sequence: TGTGCCAGCAGTGAACAGGGGATTGACGTACAAGAGACCCAGTACTTC. Its translation is CASSEQGIDVQETQYF.

This clonotype occurred a few times. The rearrangement uses TRBV20-1 and TRBJ2-1, with 10 bases identical to TRBD2. Trimming at V came to 5 bases and at J to 4 bases, leaving 11 bases not matched to a gene. The CDR3 has 16 residues. Germline V gene lookup returns CDR1 DFQATT and CDR2 SNEGSKA (reference sequence). The CDR3 is CSAQQRRTSGYNEQFF. The CDR3 DNA sequence: TGCAGTGCTCAACAGCGTCGGACTAGCGGATACAATGAGCAGTTCTTC.

This clonotype turned up a few times. V and J are TRBV12-3 or TRBV12-4 and TRBJ1-4; 7 positions match TRBD1. This CDR3 contains 20 residues. V lost 3 bases and J lost 8; bases outside the gene matches: 24. The CDR3 reads CASSFAPGGTEGPGKEKLFF. In DNA, the CDR3 is TGTGCCAGCAGTTTTGCTCCGGGAGGGACAGAAGGCCCCGGGAAAGAAAAACTGTTTTTT.

This clonotype was observed many times. The chain joins TRBV12-3 or TRBV12-4 to TRBJ2-6; D is ambiguous. Trimming removed 5 bases from V and 2 bases from J, with 10 bases in between. This CDR3 has 15 residues. DNA of the CDR3: TGTGCCAGCAGTCTCGACACCCCTGGGGCCAACGTCCTGACTTTC. Protein: CASSLDTPGANVLTF.

This rearrangement joins TRBV5-5 to TRBJ2-7; 8 nucleotides align to TRBD1. Germline assignment: CDR1 SGHKS and CDR2 YYEKEE (reference sequence). CDR3 length: 15 amino acids. V shed 3 bases, J shed 1 base, and the junction held 6 bases outside the gene matches. The CDR3 loop is CASSSAGTGSYEQYF. CDR3 nucleotide sequence: TGTGCCAGCAGCTCCGCCGGGACAGGATCCTACGAGCAGTACTTC.

The chain links TRBV6-5 to TRBJ1-2, with unresolved D. V lost 6 bases and J lost 0, with 14 bases in between. This CDR3 comprises 15 residues. Germline V CDR1 and CDR2: MNHEY, SVGAGI. This chain's CDR3 is CASSPDLNTNYGYTF. The CDR3 DNA reads TGTGCCAGCAGCCCGGACCTGAATACTAACTATGGCTACACCTTC.

This clonotype was found many times. The J gene is TRBJ1-1, the V gene TRBV10-3, with 7 bases fitting TRBD1. Germline trimming cut 2 bases from V and 1 base from J; bases unmatched to any gene: 7. Germline CDR1 is ENHRY and CDR2 is SYGVKD. CDR3 size: 16 residues. In DNA, the CDR3 is TGTGCCATCAGTGAGGTCCCGGGACAGAGGAACACTGAAGCTTTCTTT. Translating it yields CAISEVPGQRNTEAFF.

This clonotype was seen at least ten times. The chain recombines TRBV27 with TRBJ2-7; no clear D. CDR1 is MNHEY, CDR2 SMNVEV, per germline (reference sequence). The CDR3 contains 14 residues. V lost 3 bases and J 2 bases, leaving 11 bases between the germline ends. The chain's CDR3 is CASSLTVSPYEQYF. The CDR3 DNA sequence: TGTGCCAGCAGTTTGACCGTTTCTCCCTACGAGCAGTACTTC.

V usage is TRBV4-3 and J usage is TRBJ2-1, with TRBD2 matching over 11 bases. Germline V lookup: CDR1 LGHNA, CDR2 YSLEER. V lost 1 base, J lost 3 bases, and 2 bases stayed unmatched. The CDR3 is made up of 16 amino acids. CDR3 region: CASSQATSGSYNEQFF. Written as DNA, the CDR3 is TGCGCCAGCAGCCAAGCCACTAGCGGGAGCTACAATGAGCAGTTCTTC.